This paragraph reports one T cell receptor beta chain. The antigen is not known. The ends were cut back, 8 bases at V and 3 bases at J, with 14 bases in the middle. CDR1 is WSHSY and CDR2 is SAAADI in the germline V gene. This CDR3 region has 14 residues. These data come from a study of lymphopenia after photon versus proton radiotherapy. General study findings and limits: Better survival with proton therapy was suggested as possible, not demonstrated. A bigger post-nadir fall in TCR diversity correlated inversely with survival time in deceased patients.

Profiled with immunoSEQ multiplex PCR; TCRdb holds only in-frame clones, not every one. The sample carries fewer than 25,000 clones, roughly 90% recorded once. The source material was peripheral blood, sampled from a patient treated with proton-based radiotherapy. This clonotype originated in an elderly man with esophageal cancer. The gene calls are TRBV10-2 and TRBJ2-1, with D uncertain. This CDR3 is CASSAGESYNEQFF. The CDR3, as DNA: TGCGCCAGCTCGGCAGGAGAAAGCTACAATGAGCAGTTCTTC.